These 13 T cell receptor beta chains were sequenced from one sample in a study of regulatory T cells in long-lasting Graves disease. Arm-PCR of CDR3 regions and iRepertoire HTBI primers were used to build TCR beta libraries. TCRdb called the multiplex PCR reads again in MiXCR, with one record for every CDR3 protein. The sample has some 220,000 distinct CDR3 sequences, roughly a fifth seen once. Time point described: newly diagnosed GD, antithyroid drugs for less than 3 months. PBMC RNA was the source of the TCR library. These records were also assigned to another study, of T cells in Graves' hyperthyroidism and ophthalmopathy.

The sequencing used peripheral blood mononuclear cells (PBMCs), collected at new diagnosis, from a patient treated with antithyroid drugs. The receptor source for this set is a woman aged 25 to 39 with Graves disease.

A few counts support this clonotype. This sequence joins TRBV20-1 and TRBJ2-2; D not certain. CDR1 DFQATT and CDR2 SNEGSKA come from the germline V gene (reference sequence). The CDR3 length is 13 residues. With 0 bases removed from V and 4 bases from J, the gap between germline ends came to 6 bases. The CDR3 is CSARDPVTGELFF. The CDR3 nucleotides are TGCAGTGCTAGAGATCCGGTCACCGGGGAGCTGTTTTTT.

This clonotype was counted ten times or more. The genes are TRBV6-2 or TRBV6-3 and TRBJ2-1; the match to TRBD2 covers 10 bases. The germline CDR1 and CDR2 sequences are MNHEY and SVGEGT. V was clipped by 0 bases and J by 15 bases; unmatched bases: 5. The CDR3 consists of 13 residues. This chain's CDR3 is CASSYSMIAGGFF. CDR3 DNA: TGTGCCAGCAGTTACTCGATGATAGCGGGGGGGTTCTTC.

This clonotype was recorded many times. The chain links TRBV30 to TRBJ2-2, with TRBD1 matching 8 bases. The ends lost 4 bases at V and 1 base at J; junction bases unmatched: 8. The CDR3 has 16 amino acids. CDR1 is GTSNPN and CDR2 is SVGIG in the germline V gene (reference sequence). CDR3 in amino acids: CAWTKPGQVNTGELFF. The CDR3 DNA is TGTGCCTGGACCAAACCGGGACAGGTGAACACCGGGGAGCTGTTTTTT.

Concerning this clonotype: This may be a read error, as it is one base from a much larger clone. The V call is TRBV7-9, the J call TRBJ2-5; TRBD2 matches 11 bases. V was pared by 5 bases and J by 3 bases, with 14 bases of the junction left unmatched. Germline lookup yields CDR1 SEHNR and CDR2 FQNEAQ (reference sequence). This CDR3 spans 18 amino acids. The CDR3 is CASSLDLIAGGREETQYF. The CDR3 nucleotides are TGTGCCAGCAGCCTCGACCTCATAGCGGGAGGGCGGGAAGAGACCCAGTACTTC.

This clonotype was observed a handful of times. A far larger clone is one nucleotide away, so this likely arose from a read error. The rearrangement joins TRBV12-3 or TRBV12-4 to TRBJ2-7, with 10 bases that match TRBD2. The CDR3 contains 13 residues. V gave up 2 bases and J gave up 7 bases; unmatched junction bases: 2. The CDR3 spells CASSLQREGEQYF. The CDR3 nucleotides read TGTGCCAGCAGTTTACAGCGGGAGGGTGAGCAGTACTTC.

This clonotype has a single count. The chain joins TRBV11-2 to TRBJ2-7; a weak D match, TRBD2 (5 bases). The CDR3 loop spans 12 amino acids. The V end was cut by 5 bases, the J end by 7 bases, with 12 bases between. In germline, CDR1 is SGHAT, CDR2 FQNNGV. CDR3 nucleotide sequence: TGTGCCAGCAGCCGAGCGAGAGGGGAGCAGTACTTC. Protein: CASSRARGEQYF.

The CDR3: CASSYRGSADTQYF. Here the CDR3 DNA reads TGTGCCAGCAGTTACCGGGGGAGCGCAGATACGCAGTATTTT. The genes are TRBV28 and TRBJ2-3; TRBD2 might be the D (6 bases). CDR3 size: 14 residues. Looked up from germline, CDR1 is MDHEN and CDR2 is SYDVKM. V shed 4 bases and J shed 4 bases, with 12 bases lying between them.

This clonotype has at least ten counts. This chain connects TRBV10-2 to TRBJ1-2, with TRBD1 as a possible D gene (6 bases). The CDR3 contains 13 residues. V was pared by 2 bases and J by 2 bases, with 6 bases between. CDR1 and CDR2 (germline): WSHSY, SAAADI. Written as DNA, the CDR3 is TGCGCCAGCAGTGAGGACAGGAACTATGGCTACACCTTC. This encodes CASSEDRNYGYTF.

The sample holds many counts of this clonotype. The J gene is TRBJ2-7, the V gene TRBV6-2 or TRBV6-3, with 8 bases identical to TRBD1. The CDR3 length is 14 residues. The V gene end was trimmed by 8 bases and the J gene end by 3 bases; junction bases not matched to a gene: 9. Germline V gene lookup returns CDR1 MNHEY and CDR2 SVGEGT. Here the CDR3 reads CASGSRDRNYEQYF. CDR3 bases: TGTGCCAGCGGAAGCCGGGACAGGAACTACGAGCAGTACTTC.

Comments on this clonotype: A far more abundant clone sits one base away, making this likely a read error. Written as DNA, the CDR3 is TGTGCCAGCAGCCAAGATGAGGGCCAAGAGTCCCAGTACTTC. This sequence encodes CASSQDEGQESQYF. The chain combines TRBV3-1 with TRBJ2-1; D may be TRBD2 (5 bases). The J call may be wrong; the DNA end is better matched by TRBJ2-5. The CDR3 contains 14 residues. Germline values: CDR1 LGHDT, CDR2 YNNKEL (reference sequence).

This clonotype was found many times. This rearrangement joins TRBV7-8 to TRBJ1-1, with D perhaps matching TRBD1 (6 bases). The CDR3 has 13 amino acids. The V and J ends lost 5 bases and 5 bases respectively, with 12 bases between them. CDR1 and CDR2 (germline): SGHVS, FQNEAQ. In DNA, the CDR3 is TGTGCCAGCAGCATACAGGGCCGGACTGAAGCTTTCTTT. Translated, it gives CASSIQGRTEAFF. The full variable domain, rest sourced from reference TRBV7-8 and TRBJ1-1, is GAGVSQSPRYKVAKRGQDVALRCDPISGHVSLFWYQQALGQGPEFLTYFQNEAQLDKSGLPSDRFFAERPEGSVSTLKIQRTQQEDSAVYLCASSIQGRTEAFFGQGTRLTVV.

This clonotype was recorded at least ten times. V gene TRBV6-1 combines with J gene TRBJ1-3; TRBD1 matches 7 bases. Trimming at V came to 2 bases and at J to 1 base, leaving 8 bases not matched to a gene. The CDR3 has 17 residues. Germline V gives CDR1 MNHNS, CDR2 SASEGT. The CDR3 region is CASSEWYLTGSGNTIYF. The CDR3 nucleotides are TGTGCCAGCAGTGAATGGTACCTGACAGGGTCTGGAAACACCATATATTTT.

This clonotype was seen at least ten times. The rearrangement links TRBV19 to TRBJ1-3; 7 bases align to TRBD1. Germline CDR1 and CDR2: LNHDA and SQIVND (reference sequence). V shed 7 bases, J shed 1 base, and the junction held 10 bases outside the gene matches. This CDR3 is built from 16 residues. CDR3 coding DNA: TGTGCCAGTACCCCCCGGACAGGTTCTTCTGGAAACACCATATATTTT. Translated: CASTPRTGSSGNTIYF.